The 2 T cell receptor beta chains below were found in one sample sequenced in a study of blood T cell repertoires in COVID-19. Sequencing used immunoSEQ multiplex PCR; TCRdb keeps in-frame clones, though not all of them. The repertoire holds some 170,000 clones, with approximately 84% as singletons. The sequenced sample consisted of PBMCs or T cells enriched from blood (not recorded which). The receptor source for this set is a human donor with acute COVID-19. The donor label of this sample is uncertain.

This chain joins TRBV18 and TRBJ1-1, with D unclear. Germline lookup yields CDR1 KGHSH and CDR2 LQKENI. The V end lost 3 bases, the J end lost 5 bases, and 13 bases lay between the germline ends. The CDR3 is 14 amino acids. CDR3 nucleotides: TGTGCCAGCTCACCGCCAGCAAGAGGGACTGAAGCTTTCTTT. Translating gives CASSPPARGTEAFF.

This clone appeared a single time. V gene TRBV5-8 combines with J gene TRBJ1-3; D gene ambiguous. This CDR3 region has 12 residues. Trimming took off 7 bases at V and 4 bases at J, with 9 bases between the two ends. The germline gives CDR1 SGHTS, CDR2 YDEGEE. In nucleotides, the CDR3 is TGTGCCAGCGGACTAGAAGGAAACACCATATATTTT. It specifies CASGLEGNTIYF.